Listed below are T cell receptor beta chains from one sample, sequenced in a study of blood T cell repertoires in COVID-19. Produced via immunoSEQ multiplex PCR; TCRdb's table is partial and in-frame only. The sample contains 99,000 or so clones, roughly four fifths of which appear only once. Sequencing was done on a sample of peripheral blood. These receptors all stem from a man in his 60s with acute or convalescent COVID-19. The CDR3 runs from the conserved cysteine through the conserved F or W. D genes are given only for firm matches. Clone size appears in some rows only: once, few, many, or a class for an expanded clone.

j_call clone_size d_call v_call cdr3_aa cdr3_nt
TRBJ2-1 few TRBD2 TRBV19 CASSIGGGAYNEQFF TGTGCCAGTAGTATAGGCGGGGGGGCCTACAATGAGCAGTTCTTC
TRBJ1-5 few TRBD1 TRBV28 CASRDRGGSNQPQHF TGTGCCAGCAGAGACAGGGGTGGGAGCAATCAGCCCCAGCATTTT
TRBJ2-7 few TRBD2 TRBV4-1 CASSRGLAGSSYEQYF TGCGCCAGCAGCCGCGGACTAGCGGGTAGCTCCTACGAGCAGTACTTC
TRBJ2-2 few - TRBV19 CASSLNPDSFTGELFF TGTGCCAGTAGTTTAAATCCAGATTCCTTCACCGGGGAGCTGTTTTTT
TRBJ1-2 - TRBD1 TRBV6-5 CASSSGTGRGYTF TGTGCCAGCAGTTCCGGGACAGGGCGAGGCTACACCTTC
TRBJ1-3 - - TRBV9 CASSAGVFGNTIYF TGTGCCAGCAGCGCCGGGGTATTTGGAAACACCATATATTTT
TRBJ2-1 once TRBD2 TRBV7-9 CASSLGLAGATEQFF TGTGCCAGCAGCTTAGGACTAGCGGGAGCGACTGAGCAGTTCTTC
TRBJ1-6 - TRBD1 TRBV5-1 CASSPGTGAYSPLHF TGCGCCAGCAGCCCGGGGACAGGCGCGTATTCACCCCTCCACTTT
TRBJ2-7 - - TRBV6-5 CASSYSGAATYEQYF TGTGCCAGCAGTTACTCAGGGGCAGCCACCTACGAGCAGTACTTC
TRBJ1-4 - - TRBV5-1 CASSPGLSNEKLFF TGCGCCAGCAGCCCGGGACTCTCAAATGAAAAACTGTTTTTT
TRBJ1-2 - - TRBV2 CASSVLLEGAYGYTF TGTGCCAGCAGTGTTCTTCTCGAAGGAGCCTATGGCTACACCTTC
TRBJ1-1 few - TRBV2 CASSVQGMNTEAFF TGTGCCAGCAGTGTGCAGGGTATGAACACTGAAGCTTTCTTT
TRBJ2-2 - - TRBV18 CASSPANTGTGELFF TGTGCCAGCTCACCGGCAAATACCGGGACCGGGGAGCTGTTTTTT
TRBJ1-1 - TRBD1 TRBV20-1 CSASPGGQVNTEAFF TGCAGTGCTAGTCCAGGGGGCCAAGTGAACACTGAAGCTTTCTTT
TRBJ1-6 - - TRBV2 CASSEEGQGNSPLHF TGTGCCAGCAGTGAAGAGGGCCAGGGCAATTCACCCCTCCACTTT
TRBJ2-5 - TRBD2 TRBV7-9 CASSLRLAGRETQYF TGTGCCAGCAGCTTGAGACTAGCGGGAAGAGAGACCCAGTACTTC
TRBJ1-5 once TRBD1 TRBV7-2 CASSLGTGGSQPQHF TGTGCCAGCAGCTTAGGGACAGGGGGGTCTCAGCCCCAGCATTTT
TRBJ2-3 - TRBD1 TRBV18 CASSSTGFTDTQYF TGTGCCAGCTCATCGACAGGGTTCACAGATACGCAGTATTTT
TRBJ2-1 few TRBD2 TRBV7-8 CASSLGTSAYNEQFF TGTGCCAGCAGCTTAGGGACTAGCGCCTACAATGAGCAGTTCTTC
TRBJ1-1 - - TRBV5-5 CASSPGGTTEAFF TGTGCCAGCAGCCCCGGGGGGACCACTGAAGCTTTCTTT
TRBJ2-5 - TRBD2 TRBV5-4 CASSLMVAGGRETQYF TGTGCCAGCAGCTTGATGGTAGCGGGGGGCCGGGAGACCCAGTACTTC
TRBJ1-1 - - TRBV7-3 CASSSSGLGTEAFF TGTGCCAGCAGCTCCAGCGGCCTGGGAACTGAAGCTTTCTTT
TRBJ1-2 - TRBD1 TRBV30 CAWSVGTGDGYTF TGTGCCTGGAGTGTAGGGACAGGGGATGGCTACACCTTC
TRBJ1-2 - TRBD1 TRBV29-1 CSSTDRGNGYTF TGCAGCTCTACCGACAGGGGGAATGGCTACACCTTC
TRBJ2-7 - TRBD2 TRBV7-2 CASSSSGSYEQYF TGTGCCAGCAGCTCTAGCGGGAGTTATGAGCAGTACTTC
TRBJ1-5 - - TRBV6-1 CASSEMLQINQPQHF TGTGCCAGCAGTGAAATGTTACAGATCAATCAGCCCCAGCATTTT